This record covers a single T cell receptor beta chain. Its antigen is undetermined. This entry comes from a study of CD8 T cells in ankylosing spondylitis. Trimming pared 3 bases from V and 3 bases from J, leaving 8 bases between. This CDR3 is 12 amino acids long. The germline V gene encodes CDR1 SQVTM and CDR2 ANQGSEA. A single record per CDR3 protein comes from TCRdb applying MiXCR to the 5' RACE reads. The profile covers roughly 450,000 distinct CDR3 sequences, with about 24% appearing a single time and about 0.92% taken by the ten largest. Study-wide findings and caveats: Seemingly characteristic of ankylosing spondylitis blood was a TCR beta motif consisting of eight highly homologous variants. As reported, disease-linked clones showed significant enrichment in matched ankylosing spondylitis synovial fluid.

The V and J genes are TRBV29-1 and TRBJ2-5; D gene unclear. Sequenced sample: blood, either unsorted or a sorted T cell fraction (not recorded which). The TCR comes from a male donor with ankylosing spondylitis. The chain's CDR3 is CSVDETEETQYF. DNA of the CDR3: TGCAGCGTTGATGAAACAGAAGAGACCCAGTACTTC.